The T cell receptor beta chain under discussion was sequenced for a study of identical twins. Study results and limitations: Among monozygotic twins, out-of-frame TCR alpha sharing exceeded what models predicted. Analyses of zero insertions could be partly confounded by invariant MAIT and iNKT cells.

Template switching created a universal primer site, and the cDNA included unique molecular identifiers. TCRdb independently ran MiXCR on the 5' RACE reads; one entry per CDR3 protein. The data contain 450,000 to 650,000 distinct CDR3 sequences, around a tenth of them singletons. This clonotype was counted between two and nine times. Its antigen is undetermined. Trimming cost V 3 bases and J 2 bases; bases outside gene matches: 4. There are 15 residues in the CDR3. The V gene's germline CDR1 is SGHTA and CDR2 FQGNSA. The same sample was also studied in work on yellow fever vaccine responses in identical twins.

This TCR derives from a woman aged 18-35 years in good health. Specimen: PBMCs. The V call is TRBV7-2, the J call TRBJ2-7; 10 bases map to TRBD2. CDR3 DNA: TGTGCCAGCAGCTTCAATCTAGCGGGGGCCTACGAGCAGTACTTC. Translated: CASSFNLAGAYEQYF.